This paragraph covers one T cell receptor beta chain sequence. The data originate from a study of T-cell memory formation after mild COVID-19. V was cut by 7 bases and J by 0 bases, with 12 bases left in between. CDR3 length: 13 amino acids. CDR1 is SQVTM and CDR2 is ANQGSEA in the germline V gene. TCRdb recomputed calls from the 5' RACE reads with MiXCR, one row per CDR3 protein. Among about 470,000 distinct CDR3 sequences listed, roughly 25% were seen once. The material sequenced was PBMCs or a T cell subset sorted from them (not recorded which). The source is an adult woman who had mild COVID-19 (a few samples of this study predate the infection). Cell type and time point are not known. The chain is built from TRBV29-1 and TRBJ1-1; no definite D call. In DNA form, the CDR3 reads TGCAGCGCCGGGGAACAGTTGAACACTGAAGCTTTCTTT. Encoded protein: CSAGEQLNTEAFF.